The rows below give T cell receptor beta chains drawn from one sample of a study of T cells after yellow fever vaccination. One entry per CDR3 protein results from TCRdb running MiXCR on the 5' RACE reads. The data show roughly 400,000 distinct CDR3 sequences, with approximately 19% seen just once and roughly a sixth held by the top ten. The input for sequencing was PBMCs, taken before the yellow fever booster vaccination. The receptors come from a man between 18 and 29 years old who received the YFV17D yellow fever vaccine. The CDR3 runs from the conserved cysteine through the conserved F or W. A D gene is named only where the DNA matches it firmly. Clone size, where shown, is once, few, many, or a class for clones that have expanded.

j_call: TRBJ2-1; v_call: TRBV2; d_call: TRBD1; clone_size: NA; cdr3_aa: CASSPTGGYYNEQFF; cdr3_nt: TGTGCCAGCAGCCCGACAGGGGGATACTACAATGAGCAGTTCTTC
j_call: TRBJ2-5; v_call: TRBV12-3/TRBV12-4; d_call: TRBD1; clone_size: few; cdr3_aa: CASSGTGVQETQYF; cdr3_nt: TGTGCCAGCAGCGGGACAGGGGTACAAGAGACCCAGTACTTC
j_call: TRBJ2-3; v_call: TRBV12-3/TRBV12-4; d_call: NA; clone_size: few; cdr3_aa: CASSSPDRRLSTDTQYF; cdr3_nt: TGTGCCAGCAGCTCTCCAGACAGAAGACTTAGCACAGATACGCAGTATTTT
j_call: TRBJ1-2; v_call: TRBV27; d_call: NA; clone_size: NA; cdr3_aa: CASSFRQDPFYGYTF; cdr3_nt: TGTGCCAGCAGTTTCCGCCAAGACCCTTTCTATGGCTACACCTTC
j_call: TRBJ2-3; v_call: TRBV7-2; d_call: TRBD2; clone_size: many; cdr3_aa: CASSPQAGRTDTQYF; cdr3_nt: TGTGCCAGCAGCCCGCAAGCGGGGAGGACAGATACGCAGTATTTT
j_call: TRBJ2-5; v_call: TRBV7-7; d_call: NA; clone_size: NA; cdr3_aa: CASSSSAGRETQYF; cdr3_nt: TGTGCTAGCAGCTCTTCGGCGGGGCGAGAGACCCAGTACTTC
j_call: TRBJ2-3; v_call: TRBV7-9; d_call: NA; clone_size: NA; cdr3_aa: CASSYSGIGTDTQYF; cdr3_nt: TGTGCCAGCAGTTATTCGGGGATCGGCACAGATACGCAGTATTTT
j_call: TRBJ1-5; v_call: TRBV6-2/TRBV6-3; d_call: NA; clone_size: few; cdr3_aa: CARHDRTSNQPQHF; cdr3_nt: TGTGCCAGACATGACAGGACTAGCAATCAGCCCCAGCATTTT
j_call: TRBJ2-3; v_call: TRBV15; d_call: TRBD1; clone_size: few; cdr3_aa: CATSRGQGSASARTQYF; cdr3_nt: TGTGCCACCAGCAGAGGACAGGGGTCAGCGTCCGCACGTACGCAGTATTTT
j_call: TRBJ2-1; v_call: TRBV24-1; d_call: NA; clone_size: many; cdr3_aa: CATSDLQLGETQFF; cdr3_nt: TGTGCCACCAGTGATTTGCAGCTGGGTGAGACCCAGTTCTTC
j_call: TRBJ1-1; v_call: TRBV7-9; d_call: TRBD1; clone_size: few; cdr3_aa: CASSRGQPGETEAFF; cdr3_nt: TGTGCCAGCAGCCGGGGACAGCCAGGGGAAACTGAAGCTTTCTTT
j_call: TRBJ1-5; v_call: TRBV20-1; d_call: NA; clone_size: NA; cdr3_aa: CSAFRGANQPQHF; cdr3_nt: TGCAGTGCTTTTAGGGGGGCAAATCAGCCCCAGCATTTT
j_call: TRBJ2-7; v_call: TRBV10-2; d_call: TRBD1; clone_size: once; cdr3_aa: CASSSRQGGSYEQYF; cdr3_nt: TGCGCCAGCAGCTCCCGACAGGGGGGGTCCTACGAGCAGTACTTC
j_call: TRBJ2-5; v_call: TRBV6-5; d_call: TRBD2; clone_size: NA; cdr3_aa: CASSYSGRGGKETQYF; cdr3_nt: TGTGCCAGCAGTTACTCAGGTCGGGGGGGGAAAGAGACCCAGTACTTC
j_call: TRBJ2-5; v_call: TRBV7-2; d_call: TRBD2; clone_size: few; cdr3_aa: CASSPTSRETQYF; cdr3_nt: TGTGCCAGCAGCCCGACTAGCCGGGAGACCCAGTACTTC
j_call: TRBJ1-1; v_call: TRBV7-2; d_call: NA; clone_size: few; cdr3_aa: CASGGARGTEAFF; cdr3_nt: TGTGCCAGCGGCGGGGCTCGGGGCACTGAAGCTTTCTTT
j_call: TRBJ2-3; v_call: TRBV7-2; d_call: TRBD2; clone_size: few; cdr3_aa: CASTLVAGTRTDTQYF; cdr3_nt: TGTGCCAGCACCCTAGTAGCGGGGACGCGCACAGATACGCAGTATTTT
j_call: TRBJ1-2; v_call: TRBV7-9; d_call: TRBD1; clone_size: NA; cdr3_aa: CASSLVTGWQLNYGYTF; cdr3_nt: TGTGCCAGCAGCTTAGTGACAGGGTGGCAGCTAAACTATGGCTACACCTTC
j_call: TRBJ2-2; v_call: TRBV20-1; d_call: TRBD2; clone_size: few; cdr3_aa: CSARDYLAGGVGELFF; cdr3_nt: TGCAGTGCTAGAGATTACCTAGCGGGGGGAGTTGGGGAGCTGTTTTTT
j_call: TRBJ2-5; v_call: TRBV7-2; d_call: TRBD2; clone_size: NA; cdr3_aa: CASSLGTSIRETQYF; cdr3_nt: TGTGCCAGCAGCTTAGGGACTAGCATTCGGGAGACCCAGTACTTC
j_call: TRBJ2-1; v_call: TRBV6-6; d_call: NA; clone_size: many; cdr3_aa: CASSTGQLEQFF; cdr3_nt: TGTGCCAGCAGTACAGGACAGCTCGAACAGTTCTTC
j_call: TRBJ1-5; v_call: TRBV29-1; d_call: NA; clone_size: few; cdr3_aa: CSGGESDQPQHF; cdr3_nt: TGCAGCGGAGGGGAATCCGATCAGCCCCAGCATTTT
j_call: TRBJ2-2; v_call: TRBV5-1; d_call: NA; clone_size: NA; cdr3_aa: CASSSQGGTAGELFF; cdr3_nt: TGCGCCAGCAGCTCTCAGGGGGGCACCGCCGGGGAGCTGTTTTTT
j_call: TRBJ1-2; v_call: TRBV7-2; d_call: NA; clone_size: once; cdr3_aa: CASSLGTTASYGYTF; cdr3_nt: TGTGCCAGCAGCTTAGGAACGACAGCTTCTTATGGCTACACCTTC
j_call: TRBJ2-2; v_call: TRBV24-1; d_call: NA; clone_size: few; cdr3_aa: CATSDAGGSGELFF; cdr3_nt: TGTGCCACCAGTGATGCAGGGGGGTCCGGGGAGCTGTTTTTT
j_call: TRBJ1-5; v_call: TRBV28; d_call: TRBD1; clone_size: few; cdr3_aa: CASSPPTGLSNQPQHF; cdr3_nt: TGTGCCAGCAGTCCACCGACAGGGCTTAGCAATCAGCCCCAGCATTTT